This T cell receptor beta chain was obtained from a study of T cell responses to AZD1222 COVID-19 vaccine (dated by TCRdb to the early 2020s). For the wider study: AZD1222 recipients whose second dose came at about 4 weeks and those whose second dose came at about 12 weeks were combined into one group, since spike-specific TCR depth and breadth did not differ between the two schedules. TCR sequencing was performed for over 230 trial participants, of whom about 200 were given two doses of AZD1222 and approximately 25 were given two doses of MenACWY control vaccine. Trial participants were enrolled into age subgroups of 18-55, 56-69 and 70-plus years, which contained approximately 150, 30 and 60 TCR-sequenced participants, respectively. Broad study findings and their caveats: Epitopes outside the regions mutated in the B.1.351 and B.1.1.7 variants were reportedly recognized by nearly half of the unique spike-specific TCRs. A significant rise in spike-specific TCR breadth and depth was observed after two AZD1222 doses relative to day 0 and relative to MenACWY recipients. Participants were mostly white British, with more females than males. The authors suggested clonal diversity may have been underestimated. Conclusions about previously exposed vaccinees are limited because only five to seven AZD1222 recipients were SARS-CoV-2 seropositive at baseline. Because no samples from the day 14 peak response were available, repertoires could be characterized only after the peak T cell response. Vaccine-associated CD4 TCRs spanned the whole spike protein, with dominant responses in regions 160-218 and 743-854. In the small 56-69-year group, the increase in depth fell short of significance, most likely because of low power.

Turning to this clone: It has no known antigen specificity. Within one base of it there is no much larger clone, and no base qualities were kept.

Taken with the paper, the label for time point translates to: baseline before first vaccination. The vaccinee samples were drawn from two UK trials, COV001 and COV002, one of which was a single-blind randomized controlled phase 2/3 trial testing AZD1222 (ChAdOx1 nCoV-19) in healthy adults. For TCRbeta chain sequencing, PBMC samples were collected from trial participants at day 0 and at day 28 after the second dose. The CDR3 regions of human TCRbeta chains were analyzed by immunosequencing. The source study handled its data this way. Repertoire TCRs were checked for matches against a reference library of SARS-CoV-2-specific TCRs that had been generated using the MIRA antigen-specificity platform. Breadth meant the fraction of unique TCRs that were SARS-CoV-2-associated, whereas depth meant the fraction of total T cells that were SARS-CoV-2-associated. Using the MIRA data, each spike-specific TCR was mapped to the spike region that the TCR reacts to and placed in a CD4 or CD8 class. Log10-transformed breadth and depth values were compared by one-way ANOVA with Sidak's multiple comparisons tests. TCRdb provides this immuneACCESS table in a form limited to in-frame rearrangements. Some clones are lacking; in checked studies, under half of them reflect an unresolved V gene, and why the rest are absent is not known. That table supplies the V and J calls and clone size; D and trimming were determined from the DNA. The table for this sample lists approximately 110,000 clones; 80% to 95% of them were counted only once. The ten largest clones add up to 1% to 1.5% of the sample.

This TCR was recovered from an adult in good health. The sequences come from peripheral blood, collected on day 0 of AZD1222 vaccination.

This receptor carries the CDR3 CASSLDSWTEAFF. In nucleotides, the sequence is TGTGCCAGCAGCTTGGACAGCTGGACTGAAGCTTTCTTT. The rearranged chain carries TRBV11-3 and TRBJ1-1; a tentative D match to TRBD1 spans 6 bases. V gives up 3 bases and J gives up 5 bases, and the segment between their germline ends measures 10 bases. The CDR3, cysteine through phenylalanine, is 13 amino acids long. Of the read, only the CDR3 DNA is kept; its 39 bases are in frame from base 1. CDR1 and CDR2 are drawn from the germline V gene: SGHNT, YENEEA. When the CDR3 is completed using the reference TRBV11-3 and TRBJ1-1 genes on either side, the full variable domain is EAGVVQSPRYKIIEKKQPVAFWCNPISGHNTLYWYLQNLGQGPELLIRYENEEAVDDSQLPKDRFSAERLKGVDSTLKIQPAELGDSAVYLCASSLDSWTEAFFGQGTRLTVV.